This T cell receptor (beta chain) was profiled in a study of T cells in women clearing cervical HPV infection. Study-wide background: Cases were women with histologically confirmed HPV16-related CIN3 or worse, including a couple of invasive cancers. Controls gave blood once infection was undetectable; cases at lesion identification.

Libraries were prepared by immunoSEQ multiplex PCR; TCRdb keeps only in-frame clonotypes and omits some of them. Its listing shows 46,000 or so clones. V was clipped by 9 bases and J by 4 bases; unmatched bases: 7. Germline CDR1 SNHLY, CDR2 FYNNEI. The length of the CDR3 is 13 residues. Points on this clone: From the germline J gene comes the end of the CDR3, since the read stops 3 residues before it.

V is TRBV2 and J is TRBJ1-2, with 8 bases aligning to TRBD1. The TCR sequence derives from a woman between 18 and 75 years old with a cervical HPV16 infection that either progressed to CIN3+ or cleared (not recorded which). Sequenced material: blood buffy coat. CDR3 DNA, as far as it was read: TGTGCCAGGGCAGGGGGCGCGAGCTATGGC. It encodes CARAGGASYG. The full CDR3 is CARAGGASYGYTF.